This TCR beta chain appears in the sequencing data of a study of Ad26.COV2.S vaccination and SARS-CoV-2 variants. Study in general: A COV1001 Ad26.COV2.S trial-arm participant provided the sample. Regarding the study as a whole: Participants in the vaccine arm had higher spike-specific TCR breadth; placebo recipients had lower.

Assay used: immunoSEQ multiplex PCR; TCRdb lists only in-frame clones, some missing. This sample has 400,000 to 450,000 clones, with 90% found just once. The treatment here: 19 received Ad26.COV2.S at low or high dose, single or two shots; 5 received placebo; per-sample allocation not given. Vaccine and placebo recipients were sampled on day 63 after the first injection. At a Boston site, the person donating was an adult of 18-55 years. Participants' vaccine, an Ad26 vector, delivered Wuhan-strain SARS-CoV-2 spike. Trimming shortened V by 0 bases and J by 6 bases, and 7 bases separated the two germline ends. CDR3 length: 13 amino acids. Germline CDR1 and CDR2: LGHDT and YNNKEL (reference sequence). In the case of this clone: Antigen unknown. Different DNA sequences within this sample yield the same CDR3.

The chain employs TRBV3-1 (or the pseudogene TRBV3-2) and TRBJ2-3; D is unclear. The TCR comes from a person between 18 and 65 years old who received the Ad26.COV2.S COVID-19 vaccine or a placebo. The source was peripheral blood, collected in a trial of Ad26.COV2.S vaccine versus placebo. The CDR3 spells CASSQDRRDTQYF. As DNA, the CDR3 is TGTGCCAGCAGCCAAGATCGCAGGGATACGCAGTATTTT.